The entry below describes one T cell receptor (beta chain). What it binds is unknown. From the reads, TCRdb called clonotypes with MiXCR, one entry per CDR3 protein. Among some 480,000 distinct CDR3 sequences listed, 33% were seen once. The sample originates from a study of T cell repertoires in cytomegalovirus infection. Study information: Epitope selection comprised recently identified HLA-C-restricted CMV epitopes and well-studied HLA-B-restricted CMV epitopes. Both CMV infection and a matching HLA type were indicated by public TCR beta signatures.

Germline CDR1 SGHTA, CDR2 FQGNSA. With 5 bases removed from V and 7 bases from J, the gap between germline ends came to 12 bases. The length of the CDR3 is 13 residues. General study points: Dominant in the ex vivo response were TCR beta clonotypes restricted by HLA-C and specific for CMV. Accumulated public TCR beta family frequency recognized individuals carrying CMV together with the relevant HLA.

This sequence joins TRBV7-2 and TRBJ2-1; D is unresolved. The receptor was derived from a human donor in good health (CMV status not recorded). Some clones in this sample may be carry-over from other donors' samples. The material was cultured PBMCs, obtained from culture after CMV antigen stimulation. The chain's CDR3 is CASSPAVRNEQFF. The CDR3 DNA follows: TGTGCCAGCAGCCCGGCGGTCAGGAATGAGCAGTTCTTC. The complete variable domain, with remaining parts taken from reference TRBV7-2 and TRBJ2-1, reads GAGVSQSPSNKVTEKGKDVELRCDPISGHTALYWYRQSLGQGLEFLIYFQGNSAPDKSGLPSDRFSAERTGGSVSTLTIQRTQQEDSAVYLCASSPAVRNEQFFGPGTRLTVL.